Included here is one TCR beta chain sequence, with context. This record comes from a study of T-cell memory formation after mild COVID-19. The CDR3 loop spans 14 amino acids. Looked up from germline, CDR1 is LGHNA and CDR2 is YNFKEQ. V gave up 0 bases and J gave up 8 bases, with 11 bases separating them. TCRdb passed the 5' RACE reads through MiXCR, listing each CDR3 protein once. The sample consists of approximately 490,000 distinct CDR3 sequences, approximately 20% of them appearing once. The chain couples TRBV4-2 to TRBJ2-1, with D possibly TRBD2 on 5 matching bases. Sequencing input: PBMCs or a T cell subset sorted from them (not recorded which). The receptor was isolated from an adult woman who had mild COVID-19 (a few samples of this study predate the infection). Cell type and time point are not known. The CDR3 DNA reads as TGTGCCAGCAGCCAAGATGCGGGTGAGGATGAGCAGTTCTTC. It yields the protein CASSQDAGEDEQFF.